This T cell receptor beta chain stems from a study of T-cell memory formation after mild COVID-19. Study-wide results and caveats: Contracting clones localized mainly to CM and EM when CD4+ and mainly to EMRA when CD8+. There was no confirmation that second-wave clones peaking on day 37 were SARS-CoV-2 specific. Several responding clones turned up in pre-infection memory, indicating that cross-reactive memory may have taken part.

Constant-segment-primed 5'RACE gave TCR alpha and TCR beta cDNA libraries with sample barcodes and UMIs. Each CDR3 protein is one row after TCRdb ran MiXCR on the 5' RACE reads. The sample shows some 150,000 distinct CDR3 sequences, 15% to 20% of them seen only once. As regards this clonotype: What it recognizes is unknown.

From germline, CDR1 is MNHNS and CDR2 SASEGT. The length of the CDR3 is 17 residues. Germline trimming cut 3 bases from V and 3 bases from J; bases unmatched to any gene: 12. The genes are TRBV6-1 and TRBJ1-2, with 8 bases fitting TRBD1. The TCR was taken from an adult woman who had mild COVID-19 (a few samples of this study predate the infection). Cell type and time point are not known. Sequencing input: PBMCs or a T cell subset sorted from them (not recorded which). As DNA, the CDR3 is TGTGCCAGCAGTGAGTTTAGGACAGGGCTTCAGGACTATGGCTACACCTTC. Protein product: CASSEFRTGLQDYGYTF.